Shown below are 10 T cell receptor beta chains from a single sample sequenced in a study of blood T cells in healthy people across ages. A second PCR, run for about 7 to 11 cycles, used a sample-barcoded 5' primer plus a J-beta primer mix. MiXCR was run by TCRdb on the 5' RACE reads, yielding one entry per CDR3 protein. The sample lists about 1.7 million distinct CDR3 sequences; approximately 28% were seen once. Material: blood. These receptors originate from a woman aged 30 to 39 in good health.

The gene calls are TRBV7-2 and TRBJ2-1; TRBD2 agrees at 7 bases. The V segment lost 0 bases and the J segment 5 bases; nucleotides outside the gene matches: 10. CDR1 is SGHTA, CDR2 FQGNSA, per germline. This CDR3 region has 17 residues. In DNA, the CDR3 is TGTGCCAGCAGCTTAGCGGGGGGGAACTCCCCTAACAATGAGCAGTTCTTC. Protein sequence: CASSLAGGNSPNNEQFF.

Worth noting for this clonotype: A much larger clonotype is one base distant, so this may be a read error. The chain couples TRBV11-2 to TRBJ2-5; a possible D gene is TRBD2 (6 bases). Germline CDR1 and CDR2: SGHAT and FQNNGV. This CDR3 has 16 residues. The V and J ends lost 1 base and 11 bases respectively, with 23 bases between them. The CDR3: CASSLGGGTTRNEQYF. The CDR3 DNA sequence: TGTGCCAGCAGCTTAGGGGGCGGGACCACCAGGAATGAGCAGTACTTC. Variable domain in full (rest from reference TRBV11-2 and TRBJ2-5): EAGVAQSPRYKIIEKRQSVAFWCNPISGHATLYWYQQILGQGPKLLIQFQNNGVVDDSQLPKDRFSAERLKGVDSTLKIQPAKLEDSAVYLCASSLGGGTTRNEQYFGPGTRLLVL.

Only a few counts were recorded for this clonotype. The V call is TRBV5-1, the J call TRBJ2-5; weak D call: TRBD1 (6 bases). Matching the DNA end better, TRBJ2-7 makes the J call doubtful. This CDR3 contains 13 residues. Germline values: CDR1 SGHRS, CDR2 YFSETQ. Here the CDR3 DNA reads TGCGCCAGCAGTGCCCGGGACACCCACGAGCAGTACTTC. Its translation: CASSARDTHEQYF.

This clonotype was seen a handful of times. V usage is TRBV20-1 and J usage is TRBJ2-7; TRBD2 might be the D (5 bases). The germline V gene encodes CDR1 DFQATT and CDR2 SNEGSKA (reference sequence). V lost 3 bases, J lost 3 bases, and 12 bases lay in between. The CDR3 covers 13 residues. This chain's CDR3 is CSASSGFGYEQYF. The DNA of the CDR3 is TGCAGTGCTAGTTCGGGGTTCGGCTACGAGCAGTACTTC.

The gene calls are TRBV25-1 and TRBJ2-5; D gene unclear. V was cut by 4 bases and J by 2 bases, with 5 bases left in between. CDR3 length: 12 amino acids. Germline CDR1 and CDR2: MGHDK and SYGVNS. The CDR3 DNA reads TGTGCCAGCAGTGGTTTTCAAGAGACCCAGTACTTC. Translating it yields CASSGFQETQYF. The whole variable domain, filled in from reference TRBV25-1 and TRBJ2-5, reads EADIYQTPRYLVIGTGKKITLECSQTMGHDKMYWYQQDPGMELHLIHYSYGVNSTEKGDLSSESTVSRIRTEHFPLTLESARPSHTSQYLCASSGFQETQYFGPGTRLLVL.

In its sample, this clonotype was seen a few times. J is TRBJ2-7 and V is TRBV7-2; 11 bases agree with TRBD2. With V trimmed by 2 bases and J by 7 bases, 13 bases remained unmatched. This CDR3 spans 17 amino acids. From germline, CDR1 is SGHTA and CDR2 FQGNSA. CDR3: CASSLSWLAGGPGEQYF. The CDR3 DNA reads TGTGCCAGCAGCTTATCCTGGCTAGCGGGAGGTCCGGGTGAGCAGTACTTC.

V gene TRBV20-1 combines with J gene TRBJ2-7, with 11 bases aligning to TRBD1. Germline-derived CDR1 and CDR2 are DFQATT and SNEGSKA (reference sequence). The CDR3 runs to 11 residues. In DNA form, the CDR3 reads TGCAGCACGGGACAGGGGGACGAGCAGTACTTC. Protein product: CSTGQGDEQYF.

V gene TRBV2 combines with J gene TRBJ2-1; no reliable D call. CDR1 and CDR2 (germline): SNHLY, FYNNEI. V lost 3 bases, J lost 4 bases, and 4 bases lay in between. This CDR3 comprises 12 residues. CDR3: CASSDQYNEQFF. The CDR3 nucleotides are TGTGCCAGCAGTGACCAGTACAATGAGCAGTTCTTC.

There are a few counts of this clonotype. The chain joins TRBV28 to TRBJ1-2; D perhaps matches TRBD1 (6 bases). CDR3 length: 17 residues. V lost 6 bases, J lost 8 bases, and 28 bases lay in between. Germline CDR1 and CDR2: MDHEN and SYDVKM. As DNA, the CDR3 is TGTGCCAGCAGACAAGGGGGGGACATCCGTCCCCAAGAGGGCTACACCTTC. Its protein is CASRQGGDIRPQEGYTF.

In its sample, this clonotype was seen a few times. This sequence joins TRBV15 and TRBJ2-3; 8 bases fit TRBD2. Germline trimming cut 5 bases from V and 8 bases from J; bases unmatched to any gene: 6. The germline V gene encodes CDR1 LNHNV and CDR2 YYDKDF (reference sequence). The CDR3 runs 13 residues. Written as DNA, the CDR3 is TGTGCCACCAGCCTCCCGGGGGGGGTTACGCAGTATTTT. It codes for CATSLPGGVTQYF.